This T cell receptor (beta chain) stems from a study of shared clonotypes between healthy human individuals. J gave up 2 bases and V 5 bases, and 6 bases lay outside the gene matches. The CDR3 is made up of 15 amino acids. Looked up from germline, CDR1 is SQVTM and CDR2 is ANQGSEA. The protocol was immunoSEQ multiplex PCR, while the TCRdb copy is restricted to in-frame clones and leaves out a portion. This table has roughly 1.4 million clones, 97% to 99% appearing once. The receptor's source is a man younger than 45 in good health. This chain connects TRBV29-1 to TRBJ2-6, with TRBD1 matching over 7 bases. Material: naive CD4+ T cells sorted from blood. The subset denotes: CD45RA+ positively selected. The CDR3 nucleotides are TGCAGCGTTCTACAGGGGAGCCCTGGGGCCAACGTCCTGACTTTC. As protein: CSVLQGSPGANVLTF.